This paragraph reports one T cell receptor beta chain. Its antigen is still unknown. The source of the sample is a study of cytomegalovirus exposure and HLA in healthy donors. Across the whole study: A previous analysis identified more than 100 million unique TCR beta sequences derived from about 180 million T cells.

Study conclusions and caveats: Later analysis associated a missense DCLRE1C variant with TCR beta V- and J-gene trimming. Serostatus for CMV was the only available immune exposure information. Looking again later, the authors saw that most CMV-associated TCR beta chains seemed HLA-restricted.

In germline, CDR1 is SNHLY, CDR2 FYNNEI. The CDR3 spans 14 residues. V shed 7 bases and J 4 bases; nucleotides not matched to a gene: 9. This PCR relied on a set of 60 Vbeta primers and 13 Jbeta primers. TCRdb's copy holds only in-frame clones and misses some; the assay was immunoSEQ multiplex PCR. The table lists about 160,000 clones, around two thirds of them singletons. Sequenced sample: PBMCs. This TCR was recovered from a man between 50 and 59 years old in good health and CMV-seronegative. The chain is built from TRBV2 and TRBJ2-7; TRBD1 aligns across 8 bases. The CDR3 DNA follows: TGTGCCAGCATCCTCCAGGGGGCGCGATACGAGCAGTACTTC. Translated: CASILQGARYEQYF.